One T cell receptor beta chain is described in this entry. Germline assignment: CDR1 LNHDA and CDR2 SQIVND (reference sequence). V was pared by 3 bases and J by 1 base, with 15 bases between. The CDR3 runs to 16 residues. In the source study's methods: Estimated nucleated cell counts came from reference gene primer amplification. Method: immunoSEQ multiplex PCR; TCRdb's copy keeps in-frame clones and lacks some. The V and J calls and the clone size are those of that table, but D and trimming were determined from the DNA. In the table there are some 93,000 clones, 86% of which are singletons. The data belong to a study of blood T cell repertoires in COVID-19. About the research overall: PBMCs, B-cell-depleted T cells, or T cells provided the cDNA or gDNA that made up the material.

Sequenced input: peripheral blood. This receptor was obtained from a man in his 60s with acute or convalescent COVID-19. V and J are TRBV19 and TRBJ1-1; a possible D gene is TRBD1 (6 bases). The CDR3 nucleotides are TGTGCCAGTAGTATCCCCCACAGGGTTGAGAACACTGAAGCTTTCTTT. Translation gives CASSIPHRVENTEAFF.